These 17 T cell receptor beta chains were all obtained from the same sample, sequenced in a study of cytotoxic CD8 clonotypes in ibrutinib-treated CLL. The protocol was immunoSEQ multiplex PCR, while the TCRdb copy is restricted to in-frame clones and leaves out a portion. The sample holds roughly 130,000 clones, around 93% seen once. The sequenced sample was PBMCs, obtained after 12 months of ibrutinib treatment. Receptors originate from a human donor with chronic lymphocytic leukemia.

A single count supports this clone. The J gene is TRBJ1-1, the V gene TRBV7-2; 7 nucleotides match TRBD1. The CDR3 totals 15 residues. V shed 5 bases, J shed 2 bases, and the junction held 8 bases outside the gene matches. Germline V gene sequence: CDR1 SGHTA, CDR2 FQGNSA. CDR3 sequence reads: CASSARDSPNTEAFF. For the CDR3, the DNA is TGTGCCAGCAGCGCGAGGGACAGCCCAAACACTGAAGCTTTCTTT.

The V and J genes are TRBV25-1 and TRBJ2-1, with D tentatively TRBD2 (5 bases). This CDR3 is 15 amino acids long. Germline V gene lookup returns CDR1 MGHDK and CDR2 SYGVNS. The ends were cut back, 4 bases at V and 5 bases at J, with 15 bases in the middle. As DNA, the CDR3 is TGTGCCAGCAGTGGTGTGAGGGTTCAGGACAATGAGCAGTTCTTC. Translation gives CASSGVRVQDNEQFF.

The chain uses TRBV10-3 and TRBJ1-5, with a possible D match to TRBD1 (6 bases). The CDR3 totals 13 residues. Germline lookup yields CDR1 ENHRY and CDR2 SYGVKD. V gave up 7 bases and J gave up 1 base, with 8 bases separating them. CDR3 sequence: CAIKGGSNQPQHF. The CDR3 DNA reads as TGTGCCATCAAGGGGGGAAGCAATCAGCCCCAGCATTTT.

This clone has only one observation. This chain connects TRBV7-2 to TRBJ1-2; TRBD1 matches at 8 bases. Germline values: CDR1 SGHTA, CDR2 FQGNSA. The CDR3 runs 14 residues. The junction had 5 bases not matched to a gene; V was cut back by 2 bases and J by 6 bases. The CDR3 DNA follows: TGTGCCAGCAGCTTAAGGATGACAGGGGATGGCTACACCTTC. Protein: CASSLRMTGDGYTF.

The sample holds a few counts of this clone. The chain is built from TRBV6-5 and TRBJ2-7, with unresolved D. In germline, CDR1 is MNHEY, CDR2 SVGAGI. V was trimmed by 2 bases and J by 0 bases, leaving 14 bases between them. The CDR3 extends over 16 amino acids. CDR3 amino acids: CASSYPSESGSYEQYF. The CDR3 DNA follows: TGTGCCAGCAGTTACCCCAGCGAGTCGGGCTCCTACGAGCAGTACTTC.

V gene TRBV10-3 combines with J gene TRBJ1-2; 8 bases map to TRBD1. CDR1 is ENHRY and CDR2 is SYGVKD in the germline V gene. The CDR3 loop spans 12 amino acids. J was trimmed by 6 bases and V by 8 bases; bases with no gene match: 5. CDR3: CAIGGQDNGYTF. The CDR3 DNA is TGTGCCATCGGGGGACAGGATAATGGCTACACCTTC.

The chain carries TRBV6-4 and TRBJ2-3, with 10 positions matching TRBD2. The germline V gene encodes CDR1 MRHNA and CDR2 SNTAGT. This CDR3 is built from 14 residues. With 5 bases clipped from V and 1 base from J, the junction kept 0 bases outside the gene matches. The CDR3 coding sequence is TGTGCCAGCAGTCTAGCGGGGGGCACAGATACGCAGTATTTT. Its translation: CASSLAGGTDTQYF.

The chain links TRBV28 to TRBJ2-1, with TRBD1 matching over 10 bases. Per germline, CDR1 MDHEN and CDR2 SYDVKM. The V segment lost 7 bases and the J segment 6 bases; nucleotides outside the gene matches: 9. This CDR3 contains 15 residues. CDR3 DNA sequence: TGTGCCAGCAACCAGGGGGGACAGGGGTTCAATGAGCAGTTCTTC. The encoded protein is CASNQGGQGFNEQFF.

The V call is TRBV6-5, the J call TRBJ1-2; D possibly corresponds to TRBD1 (6 bases). Germline lookup yields CDR1 MNHEY and CDR2 SVGAGI. V was clipped by 4 bases and J by 2 bases, with 14 bases between them. The CDR3 totals 15 residues. As DNA, the CDR3 is TGTGCCAGCAGTTTCCGACAGGTCTCAAACTATGGCTACACCTTC. It encodes CASSFRQVSNYGYTF.

The chain combines TRBV5-1 with TRBJ2-3; D not resolved. From germline, CDR1 is SGHRS and CDR2 YFSETQ. Trimming cost V 2 bases and J 2 bases, with 3 bases left between them. The CDR3 spans 12 residues. CDR3 nucleotides: TGCGCCAGCAGCTTAGCCACAGATACGCAGTATTTT. The encoded protein is CASSLATDTQYF.

This clone was seen just once. The junction shows a germline mismatch at one end, possibly a read error. CDR3 nucleotide sequence: TGTGCCCGGACAGAGAGGGGCACAAATACGCAGTATTTT. Encoded protein: CARTERGTNTQYF. The chain is built from TRBV30 and TRBJ2-3; tentatively, D is TRBD1 (6 bases). The CDR3 length is 13 residues. The germline V gene encodes CDR1 GTSNPN and CDR2 SVGIG (reference sequence).

In DNA form, the CDR3 reads TGTGCCTGGACTGGGGCTGCAGATACGCAGTATTTT. Amino acids: CAWTGAADTQYF. The rearrangement links TRBV30 to TRBJ2-3, with D tentatively TRBD1 (5 bases). Germline V lookup: CDR1 GTSNPN, CDR2 SVGIG (reference sequence). V lost 4 bases and J 4 bases, leaving 9 bases between the germline ends. The length of the CDR3 is 12 residues. Complete variable domain (other parts from reference TRBV30 and TRBJ2-3): SQTIHQWPATLVQPVGSPLSLECTVEGTSNPNLYWYRQAAGRGLQLLFYSVGIGQISSEVPQNLSASRPQDRQFILSSKKLLLSDSGFYLCAWTGAADTQYFGPGTRLTVL.

The rearrangement uses TRBV30 and TRBJ2-1, with 7 bases identical to TRBD2. Germline trimming cut 3 bases from V and 5 bases from J; bases unmatched to any gene: 4. There are 13 residues in the CDR3. CDR1 GTSNPN and CDR2 SVGIG come from the germline V gene (reference sequence). For the CDR3, the DNA is TGTGCCTGGAGCGGGGGGTCAGACAATGAGCAGTTCTTC. Protein sequence: CAWSGGSDNEQFF.

Note on this clone: Other DNA sequences in the same sample also yield this CDR3. V is TRBV5-6 and J is TRBJ2-6; the D gene is possibly TRBD2 (5 bases). Trimming cost V 0 bases and J 1 base, with 5 bases left between them. Per the germline V gene, CDR1 is SGHDT and CDR2 is YYEEEE. The CDR3 spans 15 residues. As DNA, the CDR3 is TGTGCCAGCAGCTTGGGCGGGTCTGGGGCCAACGTCCTGACTTTC. Protein sequence: CASSLGGSGANVLTF.

This clone was seen only once. The gene calls are TRBV4-3 and TRBJ1-3; no clear D. There are 17 residues in the CDR3. V lost 0 bases to trimming and J lost 2 bases, with 14 bases between them. The V gene's germline CDR1 is LGHNA and CDR2 YSLEER. DNA for the CDR3: TGCGCCAGCAGCCAAGATAGAAAGGGAGGACCTGGAAACACCATATATTTT. Protein: CASSQDRKGGPGNTIYF.

This clone was found a few times. The chain uses TRBV6-6 and TRBJ1-4; no clear D gene. Between the trimmed V and J ends, which lost 7 bases and 4 bases, there was a span of 7 bases. Per the germline V gene, CDR1 is MNHNY and CDR2 is SVGAGI (reference sequence). CDR3 length equals 12 residues. The CDR3 here is CASTNLNEKLFF. The CDR3 DNA reads TGTGCCAGCACAAACCTTAATGAAAAACTGTTTTTT.

The chain couples TRBV28 to TRBJ2-5, with 9 bases matching TRBD2. The germline CDR1 and CDR2 sequences are MDHEN and SYDVKM. V lost 3 bases to trimming and J lost 3 bases; unmatched junction nucleotides: 17. This CDR3 is 19 amino acids long. The CDR3 protein is CASSFPLRLAGLYKETQYF. The CDR3 DNA sequence: TGTGCCAGCAGTTTCCCCCTCAGGCTAGCGGGACTCTACAAAGAGACCCAGTACTTC. Full variable domain (rest looked up from reference TRBV28 and TRBJ2-5): DVKVTQSSRYLVKRTGEKVFLECVQDMDHENMFWYRQDPGLGLRLIYFSYDVKMKEKGDIPEGYSVSREKKERFSLILESASTNQTSMYLCASSFPLRLAGLYKETQYFGPGTRLLVL.